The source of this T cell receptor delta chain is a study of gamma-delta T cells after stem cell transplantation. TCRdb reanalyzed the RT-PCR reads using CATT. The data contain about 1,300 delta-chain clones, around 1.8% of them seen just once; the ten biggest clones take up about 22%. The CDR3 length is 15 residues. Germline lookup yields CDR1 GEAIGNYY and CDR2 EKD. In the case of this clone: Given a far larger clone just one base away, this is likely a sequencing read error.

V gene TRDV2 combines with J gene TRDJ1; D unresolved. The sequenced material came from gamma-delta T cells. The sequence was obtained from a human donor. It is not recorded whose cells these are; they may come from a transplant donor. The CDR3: CACGTVTRYTDKLIF. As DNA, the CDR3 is TGTGCCTGTGGCACCGTTACGAGGTACACCGATAAACTCATCTTT.